The clone carrying this T cell receptor beta chain has a count of ten or more. TCRbeta library construction was performed incorporating unique molecular identifiers. TCRdb used MiXCR to reprocess the PCR reads, holding one entry per CDR3 protein. In the table there are about 610,000 distinct CDR3 sequences, 8% to 11% of which are singletons. The data belong to a study of T-cell reconstitution after alpha-beta-depleted transplantation in children. Trimming took off 0 bases at V and 8 bases at J, with 17 bases between the two ends. The germline V gene has CDR1 MRHNA and CDR2 SNTAGT. CDR3 size: 16 residues.

This TCR was sampled from a human donor who donated a stem cell graft to a child with acute myeloid leukemia. The specimen was PBMCs from the stem cell graft donor, collected from the stem cell graft. This chain uses TRBV6-4 with TRBJ2-1, with D maybe TRBD1 (6 bases). This CDR3 reads CASSDSSLGARHEQFF. The DNA of the CDR3 is TGTGCCAGCAGTGACTCGAGTCTGGGGGCACGGCATGAGCAGTTCTTC.